A single sample is the source of the 26 T cell receptor beta chains below, sequenced in a study of T cells after yellow fever vaccination. TCRdb independently ran MiXCR on the 5' RACE reads; one entry per CDR3 protein. In the table there are some 420,000 distinct CDR3 sequences, under 20% of which are singletons. The material sequenced was PBMCs, taken before the yellow fever booster vaccination. These receptor sequences come from a man aged 18 to 30 who received the YFV17D yellow fever vaccine.

On this clonotype: One junction end disagrees with the germline gene, perhaps due to a read error. The chain carries TRBV5-1 and TRBJ2-5; 10 nucleotides align to TRBD1. Germline CDR1 is SGHRS and CDR2 is YFSETQ. There are 15 residues in the CDR3. CDR3 nucleotides: TGCGCCAGCAGCTCGGGACAGGGGCTTCGGGAGACCCATTACTTC. This sequence encodes CASSSGQGLRETHYF.

This clonotype was seen a handful of times. The J gene is TRBJ2-7, the V gene TRBV29-1; D is undetermined. CDR3 length: 11 residues. Germline CDR1 and CDR2: SQVTM and ANQGSEA. Trimming shortened V by 3 bases and J by 0 bases, and 3 bases separated the two germline ends. CDR3 DNA sequence: TGCAGCGTTGATACCTCCTACGAGCAGTACTTC. This encodes CSVDTSYEQYF.

This chain links TRBV6-5 with TRBJ1-4; 9 nucleotides line up with TRBD1. Germline CDR1 reads MNHEY; CDR2 reads SVGAGI. The CDR3 length is 14 residues. V gave up 4 bases and J gave up 6 bases; unmatched junction bases: 3. The CDR3 region is CASSSRTGDEKLFF. The CDR3 region has the DNA TGTGCCAGCAGTTCCCGGACAGGGGATGAAAAACTGTTTTTT.

The chain carries TRBV20-1 and TRBJ1-2, with D unresolved. The V gene's germline CDR1 is DFQATT and CDR2 SNEGSKA (reference sequence). V lost 2 bases to trimming and J lost 4 bases, with 11 bases between them. The CDR3 contains 13 residues. The CDR3 nucleotides read TGCAGTGCTAGAATCAACAGAGGCTATGGCTACACCTTC. Residues: CSARINRGYGYTF.

This chain links TRBV5-1 with TRBJ2-3, with 8 bases identical to TRBD1. CDR1 and CDR2 (germline): SGHRS, YFSETQ. The CDR3 consists of 17 residues. The junction had 8 bases not matched to a gene; V was cut back by 0 bases and J by 2 bases. Here the CDR3 reads CASSLVRGHDYTDTQYF. Written as DNA, the CDR3 is TGCGCCAGCAGCTTGGTCAGGGGGCACGATTACACAGATACGCAGTATTTT.

The sample holds a few counts of this clonotype. The CDR3 spells CASSPRGGGNTIYF. The CDR3 region has the DNA TGTGCCAGCAGCCCCCGAGGGGGTGGAAACACCATATATTTT. The rearrangement uses TRBV7-9 and TRBJ1-3, with D perhaps TRBD1 (6 bases). Germline loops: CDR1 SEHNR, CDR2 FQNEAQ (reference sequence). V dropped 5 bases and J dropped 3 bases, with 11 bases sitting between them. The CDR3 has 14 residues.

This clonotype was observed at least ten times. The chain has TRBV30 and TRBJ2-6; D call uncertain. The CDR3 spans 17 residues. The germline gives CDR1 GTSNPN, CDR2 SVGIG (reference sequence). Trimming took 1 base from V and 0 from J, leaving 13 bases between them. CDR3 DNA: TGTGCCTGGAGTGAGTCCTTAATTACCTCTGGGGCCAACGTCCTGACTTTC. Translated: CAWSESLITSGANVLTF.

The CDR3 sequence: CATSREHGKGTEAFF. CDR3 sequence (DNA): TGTGCCACCAGCAGAGAACATGGGAAAGGGACTGAAGCTTTCTTT. The chain carries TRBV15 and TRBJ1-1; D gene ambiguous. CDR3 length equals 15 residues. The germline V gene has CDR1 LNHNV and CDR2 YYDKDF (reference sequence). Trimming cost V 0 bases and J 5 bases, with 13 bases left between them.

This rearrangement joins TRBV15 to TRBJ2-5; 8 nucleotides agree with TRBD1. Trimming at V came to 4 bases and at J to 4 bases, leaving 8 bases not matched to a gene. Germline V gene lookup returns CDR1 LNHNV and CDR2 YYDKDF (reference sequence). This CDR3 has 15 amino acids. The CDR3 region is CATSKFPGGGETQYF. In DNA form, the CDR3 reads TGTGCCACCAGCAAGTTCCCAGGGGGCGGAGAGACCCAGTACTTC.

This clonotype has at least ten counts. The chain couples TRBV5-1 to TRBJ2-7; D possibly uses TRBD1 or TRBD2 (5 bases each). Per germline, CDR1 SGHRS and CDR2 YFSETQ. CDR3 length: 16 amino acids. Trimming took 0 bases from V and 7 from J, leaving 20 bases between them. The CDR3 bases are TGCGCCAGCAGCTTGGGGGACGCTGCGGCTTCGGGGGAGCAGTACTTC. Protein: CASSLGDAAASGEQYF.

This rearrangement joins TRBV20-1 to TRBJ2-5; maybe TRBD2 (5 bases). V gave up 0 bases and J gave up 7 bases, with 15 bases separating them. CDR3 length equals 14 residues. Germline V lookup: CDR1 DFQATT, CDR2 SNEGSKA (reference sequence). The CDR3 region has the DNA TGCAGTGCTAGAGATCAGATCCTTCGGGGGACCCAGTACTTC. Translated, it gives CSARDQILRGTQYF.

This clonotype was seen only a few times. The chain carries TRBV12-3 or TRBV12-4 and TRBJ2-5; TRBD2 matches 16 bases. CDR3 length: 18 amino acids. After removal of 6 bases from V and 7 bases from J, the junction contained 14 bases not matched to a gene. The DNA for the CDR3 is TGTGCCAGCAGCCGATCGGGACTAGCGGGGGGGCCGGAAGGGACCCAGTACTTC. Translating it yields CASSRSGLAGGPEGTQYF.

Regarding this clonotype: A much larger clone differs from this one at a single base, so this may be a read error. The chain carries TRBV2 and TRBJ2-7, with a possible D match to TRBD1 (5 bases). Germline CDR1 is SNHLY and CDR2 is FYNNEI. This CDR3 has 13 residues. This chain's CDR3 is CASRVDSSYEQHF. The CDR3 DNA is TGTGCCAGCAGGGTAGACAGTTCCTACGAGCAGCACTTC. Complete variable domain (other parts from reference TRBV2 and TRBJ2-7): EPEVTQTPSHQVTQMGQEVILRCVPISNHLYFYWYRQILGQKVEFLVSFYNNEISEKSEIFDDQFSVERPDGSNFTLKIRSTKLEDSAMYFCASRVDSSYEQHFGPGTRLTVT.

This clonotype was seen a handful of times. The V gene is TRBV15, the J gene TRBJ1-6; D might be TRBD1 (6 bases). Trimming pared 3 bases from V and 0 bases from J, leaving 12 bases between. The CDR3 length is 17 residues. Germline lookup yields CDR1 LNHNV and CDR2 YYDKDF (reference sequence). The CDR3 DNA is TGTGCCACCAGCAGCCCCAGGGGTAGCTCCTATAATTCACCCCTCCACTTT. Amino acid sequence: CATSSPRGSSYNSPLHF.

This clonotype was seen a handful of times. This chain connects TRBV6-2 or TRBV6-3 to TRBJ2-3, with 9 positions matching TRBD1. CDR1 MNHEY and CDR2 SVGEGT come from the germline V gene. V shed 0 bases and J 1 base; nucleotides not matched to a gene: 5. The CDR3 sequence is 17 residues long. Here the CDR3 reads CASSYSGQGLGTDTQYF. CDR3 coding DNA: TGTGCCAGCAGTTACTCGGGACAGGGCCTAGGCACAGATACGCAGTATTTT.

This clonotype was observed a handful of times. The chain carries TRBV5-1 and TRBJ2-3; TRBD2 agrees at 13 bases. After removal of 4 bases from V and 1 base from J, the junction contained 3 bases not matched to a gene. Germline lookup yields CDR1 SGHRS and CDR2 YFSETQ. The CDR3 is made up of 16 amino acids. The DNA for the CDR3 is TGCGCCAGCAGCCTCGGGACTAGCGGGGGCACAGATACGCAGTATTTT. This codes for CASSLGTSGGTDTQYF.

This clonotype was counted between two and nine times. The chain carries TRBV4-3 and TRBJ2-3, with 7 bases that match TRBD2. The CDR3 sequence is 15 residues long. V lost 0 bases to trimming and J lost 4 bases; unmatched junction nucleotides: 4. The germline gives CDR1 LGHNA, CDR2 YSLEER. In DNA, the CDR3 is TGCGCCAGCAGCCAAGAGGGCGGGGGAGCAGATACGCAGTATTTT. Translation: CASSQEGGGADTQYF.

This chain links TRBV6-5 with TRBJ2-3; D remains unclear. Germline V gene lookup returns CDR1 MNHEY and CDR2 SVGAGI. The CDR3 runs 15 residues. Deletions cut 1 base from V and 1 base from J, with 9 bases between. CDR3 amino acids: CASSYWGSGTDTQYF. The CDR3 DNA reads TGTGCCAGCAGTTACTGGGGATCGGGCACAGATACGCAGTATTTT.

This clonotype came up a few times. This chain links TRBV5-4 with TRBJ2-5, with D uncertain. V lost 3 bases to trimming and J lost 4 bases, with 13 bases between them. The length of the CDR3 is 14 residues. CDR1 and CDR2 from the germline V gene are SGHNT and YYREEE (reference sequence). The CDR3 DNA is TGTGCCAGCAGCTCGCCGACCGAAGGAGAGACCCAGTACTTC. Translated, it gives CASSSPTEGETQYF.

Only a few counts were recorded for this clonotype. The chain couples TRBV9 to TRBJ1-1; D uncertain. Per germline, CDR1 SGDLS and CDR2 YYNGEE. This CDR3 region has 13 residues. Trimming shortened V by 3 bases and J by 0 bases, and 6 bases separated the two germline ends. This CDR3 is CASSAPMNTEAFF. CDR3 coding DNA: TGTGCCAGCAGCGCCCCCATGAACACTGAAGCTTTCTTT.

This clonotype turned up a few times. The chain couples TRBV11-2 to TRBJ2-1, with 9 bases that match TRBD2. This CDR3 comprises 18 residues. The germline V gene encodes CDR1 SGHAT and CDR2 FQNNGV. J lost 4 bases, V lost 2 bases, and 12 bases had no gene match. CDR3 nucleotide sequence: TGTGCCAGCAGCTTACGCGGGACTAGCTTGAATAGATACAATGAGCAGTTCTTC. It is translated as CASSLRGTSLNRYNEQFF. The full variable domain, rest sourced from reference TRBV11-2 and TRBJ2-1, is EAGVAQSPRYKIIEKRQSVAFWCNPISGHATLYWYQQILGQGPKLLIQFQNNGVVDDSQLPKDRFSAERLKGVDSTLKIQPAKLEDSAVYLCASSLRGTSLNRYNEQFFGPGTRLTVL.

The chain uses TRBV28 and TRBJ1-4, with 8 nucleotides matching TRBD1. Per the germline V gene, CDR1 is MDHEN and CDR2 is SYDVKM. V lost 4 bases to trimming and J lost 6 bases; unmatched junction nucleotides: 4. The CDR3 loop spans 14 amino acids. CDR3 loop: CASSSRGLDEKLFF. CDR3 sequence (DNA): TGTGCCAGCAGTTCCAGGGGGCTGGATGAAAAACTGTTTTTT.

The CDR3: CASRSTSGNTEAFF. In DNA, the CDR3 is TGCGCCAGCAGAAGTACAAGCGGGAACACTGAAGCTTTCTTT. The chain has TRBV5-1 and TRBJ1-1; D remains unclear. The CDR3 length is 14 residues. The V and J ends lost 5 bases and 1 base respectively, with 12 bases between them. Germline values: CDR1 SGHRS, CDR2 YFSETQ. Supplemented by reference TRBV5-1 and TRBJ1-1, the full variable domain reads KAGVTQTPRYLIKTRGQQVTLSCSPISGHRSVSWYQQTPGQGLQFLFEYFSETQRNKGNFPGRFSGRQFSNSRSEMNVSTLELGDSALYLCASRSTSGNTEAFFGQGTRLTVV.

The gene calls are TRBV9 and TRBJ2-3; D is tentatively TRBD1 or TRBD2 (6 bases each). V was clipped by 4 bases and J by 6 bases, with 12 bases between them. Germline CDR1 and CDR2: SGDLS and YYNGEE. The length of the CDR3 is 13 residues. CDR3 nucleotide sequence: TGTGCCAGCAGCCCAAGGGGGGTGGATACGCAGTATTTT. This sequence encodes CASSPRGVDTQYF.

This clonotype occurred a few times. J is TRBJ2-5 and V is TRBV13; D remains unclear. Germline CDR1 reads PRHDT; CDR2 reads FYEKMQ (reference sequence). The V gene lost 5 bases and the J gene lost 4 bases, with 11 bases spanning the gap. The CDR3 contains 13 residues. CDR3 sequence: CASSPSPGETQYF. The CDR3 DNA sequence: TGTGCCAGCAGCCCCTCCCCAGGAGAGACCCAGTACTTC. The complete variable domain, with remaining parts taken from reference TRBV13 and TRBJ2-5, reads AAGVIQSPRHLIKEKRETATLKCYPIPRHDTVYWYQQGPGQDPQFLISFYEKMQSDKGSIPDRFSAQQFSDYHSELNMSSLELGDSALYFCASSPSPGETQYFGPGTRLLVL.

This clonotype was recorded a few times. CDR3 nucleotides: TGCAGTGCCCACATCCTAGCGGGGTACATTCAGTACTTC. Translation gives CSAHILAGYIQYF. This chain connects TRBV20-1 to TRBJ2-4, with TRBD2 matching 9 bases. Germline loops: CDR1 DFQATT, CDR2 SNEGSKA (reference sequence). The CDR3 spans 13 residues. The V and J ends lost 6 bases and 8 bases, in that order; junction bases with no gene match: 8.